The clone carrying this T cell receptor beta chain has a handful of counts. The sample comes from a study of T-cell memory formation after mild COVID-19. Study background: TCR clusters were mostly confined to one donor each.

Each CDR3 protein is one row after TCRdb ran MiXCR on the 5' RACE reads. The sample contains about half a million distinct CDR3 sequences, around a sixth of which appear only once. The sequence came from an adult woman who had mild COVID-19 (a few samples of this study predate the infection). Cell type and time point are not known. Sample: PBMCs or a T cell subset sorted from them (not recorded which).

The CDR3 DNA sequence: TGCAGTGCTAGAGACCCTTACTTAGGCGAGACCCAGTACTTC. Protein product: CSARDPYLGETQYF. V usage is TRBV20-1 and J usage is TRBJ2-5; no clear D. Germline CDR1 reads DFQATT; CDR2 reads SNEGSKA (reference sequence). The V end lost 0 bases, the J end lost 5 bases, and 13 bases lay between the germline ends. The CDR3 is 14 residues long.